This is a list of T cell receptor beta chains from one sample in a study of blood T cell repertoires in COVID-19. Method: immunoSEQ multiplex PCR; TCRdb's copy keeps in-frame clones and lacks some. This table holds about 300,000 clones, about nine tenths found once. Source material: PBMCs or T cells enriched from blood (not recorded which). Source of these receptors: a woman younger than 30 who had recovered from COVID-19. Both conserved end residues are part of each CDR3. Fields, in order: V gene, D gene, clone size, J gene, CDR3 DNA, CDR3 protein. D genes are given only for firm matches. Clone size appears in some rows only: once, few, many, or a class for an expanded clone.

TRBV3-1/TRBV3-2	-	-	TRBJ2-7	TGTGCCAGCAGCCAAGAGACCCAGACAGGATCGGACGAGCAGTACTTC	CASSQETQTGSDEQYF
TRBV10-3	TRBD1	-	TRBJ2-5	TGTGCCATCAGTGAGTCTCGAACAGGGGGCCAAGAGACCCAGTACTTC	CAISESRTGGQETQYF
TRBV2	-	once	TRBJ1-4	TGTGCCAGCAGCGGGGGGAATGGAAATGAAAAACTGTTTTTT	CASSGGNGNEKLFF
TRBV6-5	-	-	TRBJ1-1	TGTGCCAGCAGTTACGGAGGGATAGGCACTGAAGCTTTCTTT	CASSYGGIGTEAFF
TRBV30	-	few	TRBJ1-1	TGTGCCTGGAGGACTTATACTGAAGCTTTCTTT	CAWRTYTEAFF
TRBV3-1/TRBV3-2	-	-	TRBJ1-1	TGTGCCAGCAGCCAAGGGGCGGGGTGGCGTGAAGCTTTCTTT	CASSQGAGWREAFF
TRBV9	-	-	TRBJ2-5	TGTGCCAGCACGAGTGGAGGGGGGGCAGGAGAGACCCAGTACTTC	CASTSGGGAGETQYF
TRBV13	TRBD1	once	TRBJ1-2	TGTGCCAGCAGCTTAGGCGAGGGGGCGGGCTATGGCTACACCTTC	CASSLGEGAGYGYTF
TRBV2	-	-	TRBJ1-2	TGTGCCAGCAGTGAACAATTCGCGGGAATCTATGGCTACACCTTC	CASSEQFAGIYGYTF
TRBV7-9	TRBD1	-	TRBJ1-2	TGTGCCAGCAGCTTAGAAGTAGATGTCACAGGGGACGTCTATGGCTACACCTTC	CASSLEVDVTGDVYGYTF
TRBV5-3	TRBD2	few	TRBJ2-2	TGTGCCAGAAGCCCCATAGGAGATTACCCCCGGGGTAGCGGGAGTTATTCCGGGGAGCTGTTTTTT	CARSPIGDYPRGSGSYSGELFF
TRBV5-1	-	once	TRBJ2-3	TGCGCCAGCAGCTTGCTTTTAGGGGCTAGCGCAGATACGCAGTATTTT	CASSLLLGASADTQYF
TRBV5-6	TRBD2	-	TRBJ2-7	TGTGCCAGCAGCAACGGACTAGCGGGAGATTATCGGTACGAGCAGTACTTC	CASSNGLAGDYRYEQYF
TRBV30	-	-	TRBJ2-2	TGTGCCTGGAGTGTAGGAGTTGGGGAGCTGTTTTTT	CAWSVGVGELFF
TRBV28	-	-	TRBJ1-3	TGTGCCAGCAGTTCAGGGTCCGGAAACACCATATATTTT	CASSSGSGNTIYF
TRBV19	TRBD1	-	TRBJ1-1	TGTGCCAGTAGTATTGGGGACAGGGCCAACACTGAAGCTTTCTTT	CASSIGDRANTEAFF
TRBV30	-	-	TRBJ1-4	TGTGCCTGGAGTCCACAGGAGGGAAAACTGTTTTTT	CAWSPQEGKLFF
TRBV4-2	-	-	TRBJ1-1	TGTGCCAGCAGCCAAGATGAAGGAGCTTCAGCTTTCTTT	CASSQDEGASAFF
TRBV15	TRBD1	-	TRBJ1-1	TGTGCCACCAGCAGAGATCGCGGCAGGGGGGCGAACACTGAAGCTTTCTTT	CATSRDRGRGANTEAFF
TRBV18	-	-	TRBJ2-2	TGTGCCAGCTCACCACGGTCGGGAGAGGGGACCGGGGAGCTGTTTTTT	CASSPRSGEGTGELFF
TRBV18	TRBD1	-	TRBJ1-2	TGTGCCAGCTCAACAGGGACAGACTTTAACTATGGCTACACCTTC	CASSTGTDFNYGYTF
TRBV3-1/TRBV3-2	-	-	TRBJ1-2	TGTGCCAGCAGCCCGGAGGGGACGGGGTCCCGAAGCTACACCTTC	CASSPEGTGSRSYTF
TRBV6-5	-	once	TRBJ1-4	TGTGCCAGCAGCCTCTCAGAGGCAACTAATGAAAAACTGTTTTTT	CASSLSEATNEKLFF
TRBV25-1	-	-	TRBJ1-2	TGTGCCAGCAGTGAATATAACGGGATAGACTATGGCTACACCTTC	CASSEYNGIDYGYTF
TRBV18	-	once	TRBJ1-2	TGTGCCAGCTCACCTAGCATTTTGAAGGGCTACACCTTC	CASSPSILKGYTF